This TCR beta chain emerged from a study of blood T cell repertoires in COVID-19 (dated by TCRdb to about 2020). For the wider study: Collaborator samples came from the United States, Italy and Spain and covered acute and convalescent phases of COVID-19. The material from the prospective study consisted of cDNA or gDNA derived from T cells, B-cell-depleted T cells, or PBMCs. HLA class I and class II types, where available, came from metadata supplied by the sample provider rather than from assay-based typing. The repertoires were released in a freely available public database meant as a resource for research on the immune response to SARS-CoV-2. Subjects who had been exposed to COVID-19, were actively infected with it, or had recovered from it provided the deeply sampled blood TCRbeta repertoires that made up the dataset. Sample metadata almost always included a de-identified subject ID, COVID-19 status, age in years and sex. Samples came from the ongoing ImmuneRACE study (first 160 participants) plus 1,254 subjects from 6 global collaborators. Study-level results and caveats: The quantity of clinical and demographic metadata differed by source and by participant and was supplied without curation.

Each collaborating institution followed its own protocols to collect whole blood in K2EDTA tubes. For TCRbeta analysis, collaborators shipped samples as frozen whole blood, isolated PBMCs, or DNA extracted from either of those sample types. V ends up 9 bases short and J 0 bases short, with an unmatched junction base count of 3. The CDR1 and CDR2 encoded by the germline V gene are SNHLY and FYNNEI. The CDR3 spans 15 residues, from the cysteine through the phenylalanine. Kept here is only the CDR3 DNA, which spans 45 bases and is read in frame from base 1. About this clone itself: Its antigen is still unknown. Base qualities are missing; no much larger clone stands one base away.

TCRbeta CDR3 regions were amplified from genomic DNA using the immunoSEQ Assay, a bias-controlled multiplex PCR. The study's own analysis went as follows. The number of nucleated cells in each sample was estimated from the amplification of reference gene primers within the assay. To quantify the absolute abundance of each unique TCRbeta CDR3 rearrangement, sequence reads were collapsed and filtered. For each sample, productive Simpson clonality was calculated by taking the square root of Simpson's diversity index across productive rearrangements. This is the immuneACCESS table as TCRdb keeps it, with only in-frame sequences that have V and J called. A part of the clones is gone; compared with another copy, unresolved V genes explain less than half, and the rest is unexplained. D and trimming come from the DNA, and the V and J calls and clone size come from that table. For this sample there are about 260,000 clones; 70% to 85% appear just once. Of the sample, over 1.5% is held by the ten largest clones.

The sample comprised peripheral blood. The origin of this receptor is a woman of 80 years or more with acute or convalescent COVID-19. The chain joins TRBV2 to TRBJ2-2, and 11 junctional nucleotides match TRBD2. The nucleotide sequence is TGTGCCAGTCGACTAGCGGGGACGAACACCGGGGAGCTGTTTTTT. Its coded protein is CASRLAGTNTGELFF.